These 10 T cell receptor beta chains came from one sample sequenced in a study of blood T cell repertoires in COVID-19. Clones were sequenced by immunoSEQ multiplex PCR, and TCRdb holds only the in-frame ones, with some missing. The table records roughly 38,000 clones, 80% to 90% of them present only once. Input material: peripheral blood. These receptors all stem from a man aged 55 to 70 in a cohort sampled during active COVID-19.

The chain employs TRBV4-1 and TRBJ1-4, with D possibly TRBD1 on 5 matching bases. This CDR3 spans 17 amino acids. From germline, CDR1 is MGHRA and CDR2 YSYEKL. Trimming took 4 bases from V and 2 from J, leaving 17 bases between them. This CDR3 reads CASSLKRGEGTNEKLFF. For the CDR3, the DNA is TGCGCCAGCAGCCTAAAGCGCGGGGAGGGGACTAATGAAAAACTGTTTTTT.

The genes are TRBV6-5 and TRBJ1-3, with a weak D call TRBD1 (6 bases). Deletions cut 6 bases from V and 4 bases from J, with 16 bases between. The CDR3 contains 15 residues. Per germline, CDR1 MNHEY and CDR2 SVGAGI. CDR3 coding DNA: TGTGCCAGCAGAGGAAACAGGGACCGGGGAAACACCATATATTTT. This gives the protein CASRGNRDRGNTIYF.

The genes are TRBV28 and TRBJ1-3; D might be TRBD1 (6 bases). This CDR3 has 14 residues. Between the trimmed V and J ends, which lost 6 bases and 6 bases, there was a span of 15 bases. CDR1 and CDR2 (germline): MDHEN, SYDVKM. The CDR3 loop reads CASSLGGAKNTIYF. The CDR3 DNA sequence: TGTGCCAGCAGCCTGGGGGGGGCAAAAAACACCATATATTTT.

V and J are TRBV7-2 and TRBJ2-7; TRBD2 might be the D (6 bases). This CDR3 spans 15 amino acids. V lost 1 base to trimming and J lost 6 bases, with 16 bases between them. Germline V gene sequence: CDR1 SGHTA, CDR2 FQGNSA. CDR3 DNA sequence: TGTGCCAGCAGCTTAGGCGGGGCCTTTGAGGGCGAGCAGTACTTC. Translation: CASSLGGAFEGEQYF.

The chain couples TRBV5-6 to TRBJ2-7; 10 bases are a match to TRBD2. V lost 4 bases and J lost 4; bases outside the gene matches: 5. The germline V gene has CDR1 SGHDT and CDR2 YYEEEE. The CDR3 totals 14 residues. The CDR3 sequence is CASSRTSGIYEQYF. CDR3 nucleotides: TGTGCCAGCAGCCGGACTAGCGGAATTTACGAGCAGTACTTC.

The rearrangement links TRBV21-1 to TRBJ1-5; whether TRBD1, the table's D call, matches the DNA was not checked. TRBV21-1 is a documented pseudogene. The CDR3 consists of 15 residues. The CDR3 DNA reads TGTGCCATCGGGACAGGGGGTTCGGTAGGGCAGCCCCAGCATTTT. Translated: CAIGTGGSVGQPQHF.

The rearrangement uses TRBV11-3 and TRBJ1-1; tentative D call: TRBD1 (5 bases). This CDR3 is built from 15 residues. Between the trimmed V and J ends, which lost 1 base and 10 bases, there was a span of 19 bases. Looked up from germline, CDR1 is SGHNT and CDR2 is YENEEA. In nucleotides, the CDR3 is TGTGCCAGCAGCTTAGTTCGGCAGGGCCGTGACGGAGCTTTCTTT. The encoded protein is CASSLVRQGRDGAFF.

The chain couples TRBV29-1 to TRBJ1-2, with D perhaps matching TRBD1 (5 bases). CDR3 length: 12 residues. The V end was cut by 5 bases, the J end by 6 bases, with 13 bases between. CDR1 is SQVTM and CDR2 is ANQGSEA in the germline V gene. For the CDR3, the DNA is TGCAGCGTTTTCTCTGGGGGGGATGGCTACACCTTC. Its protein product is CSVFSGGDGYTF.

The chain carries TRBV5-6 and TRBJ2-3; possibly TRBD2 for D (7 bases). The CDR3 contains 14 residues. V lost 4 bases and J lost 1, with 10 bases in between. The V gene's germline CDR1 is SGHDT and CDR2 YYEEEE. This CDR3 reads CASSGGGGTDTQYF. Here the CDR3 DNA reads TGTGCCAGCAGCGGGGGGGGCGGCACAGATACGCAGTATTTT.

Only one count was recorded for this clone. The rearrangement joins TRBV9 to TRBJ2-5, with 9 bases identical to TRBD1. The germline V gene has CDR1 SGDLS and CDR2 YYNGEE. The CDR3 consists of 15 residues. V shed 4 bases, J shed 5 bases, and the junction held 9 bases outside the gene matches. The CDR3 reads CASSMGQGPWETQYF. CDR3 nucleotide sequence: TGTGCCAGCAGCATGGGACAGGGCCCGTGGGAGACCCAGTACTTC.